This paragraph reports one TCR beta chain. Its antigen is still unknown. The CDR3 consists of 11 residues. V was cut by 1 base and J by 5 bases, with 2 bases left in between. Germline V lookup: CDR1 SEHNR, CDR2 FQNEAQ (reference sequence). This sample's time point: week 23, last vaccination. Alongside topical imiquimod, each dose of vaccine comprised 300 ug of mutant IDH1 20-mer peptide. Newly diagnosed WHO grade 3 or 4 IDH1-mutant, ATRX-lost astrocytomas were identified in the donors. The data were produced by immunoSEQ multiplex PCR, yet TCRdb's version contains in-frame clones alone and is incomplete. The data contain 65,000 or so clones, around 84% of them singletons. The entry originates in a study of a mutant IDH1 vaccine in newly diagnosed glioma. Study-level information: It was radiotherapy, temozolomide, or both that patients received previously, with most receiving both. Study observations and caveats: Pseudoprogression appears to have had no connection to changes in top peripheral T cell clonotypes.

V and J are TRBV7-9 and TRBJ2-5; no firm D call. The receptor was isolated from a man aged 30-40 years with glioma. Sample: PBMCs, taken from a glioma patient whose treatment included an IDH1 peptide vaccine. The CDR3 sequence is CASSLVETQYF. CDR3 nucleotide sequence: TGTGCCAGCAGCTTAGTGGAGACCCAGTACTTC.